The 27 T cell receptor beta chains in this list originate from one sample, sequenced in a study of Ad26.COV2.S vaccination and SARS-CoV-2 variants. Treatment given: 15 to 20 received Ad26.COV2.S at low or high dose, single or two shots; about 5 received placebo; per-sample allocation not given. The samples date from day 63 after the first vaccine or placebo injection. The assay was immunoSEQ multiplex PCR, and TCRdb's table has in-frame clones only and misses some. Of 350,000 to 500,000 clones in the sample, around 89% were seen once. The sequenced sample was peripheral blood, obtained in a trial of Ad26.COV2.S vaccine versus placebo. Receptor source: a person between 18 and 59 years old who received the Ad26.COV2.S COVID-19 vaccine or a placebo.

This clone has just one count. The CDR3 sequence: CASSWGSFYNEQFF. The CDR3 nucleotides read TGTGCCAGCAGTTGGGGATCTTTCTACAATGAGCAGTTCTTC. The chain employs TRBV6-2 or TRBV6-3 and TRBJ2-1; D ambiguous. The CDR3 consists of 14 residues. V was shortened by 4 bases and J by 3 bases, with 10 bases between the two germline ends. Germline CDR1 reads MNHEY; CDR2 reads SVGEGT.

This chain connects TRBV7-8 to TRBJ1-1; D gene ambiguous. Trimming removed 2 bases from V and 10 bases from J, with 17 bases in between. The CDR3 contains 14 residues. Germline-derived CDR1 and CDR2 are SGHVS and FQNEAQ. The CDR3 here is CASSLMDRQEGAFF. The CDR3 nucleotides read TGTGCCAGCAGCTTAATGGATCGCCAAGAGGGAGCTTTCTTT.

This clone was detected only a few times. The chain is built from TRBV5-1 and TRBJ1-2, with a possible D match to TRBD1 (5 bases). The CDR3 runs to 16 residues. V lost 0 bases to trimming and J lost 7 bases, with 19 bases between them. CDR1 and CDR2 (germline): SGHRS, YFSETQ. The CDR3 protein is CASSLEGFGGNGGYTF. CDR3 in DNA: TGCGCCAGCAGCTTGGAAGGGTTCGGGGGTAATGGTGGCTACACCTTC.

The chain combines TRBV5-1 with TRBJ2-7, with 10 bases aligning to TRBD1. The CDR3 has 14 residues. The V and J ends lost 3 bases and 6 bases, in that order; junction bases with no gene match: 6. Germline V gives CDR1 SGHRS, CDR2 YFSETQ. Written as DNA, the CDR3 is TGCGCCAGCAGCTGGGGGACAGGGGAAGCCGAGCAGTACTTC. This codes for CASSWGTGEAEQYF.

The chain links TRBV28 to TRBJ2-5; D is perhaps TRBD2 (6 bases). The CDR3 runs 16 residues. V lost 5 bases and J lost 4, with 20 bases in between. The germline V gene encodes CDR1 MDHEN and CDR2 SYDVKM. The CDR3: CASSQHAGQLVETQYF. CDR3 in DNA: TGTGCCAGCAGTCAACATGCGGGGCAGTTGGTAGAGACCCAGTACTTC.

In nucleotides, the CDR3 is TGTGCCTGGAGATCCAAACAGGAAGCTTTCTTT. Its protein is CAWRSKQEAFF. The chain has TRBV30 and TRBJ1-1, with D unclear. The germline V gene encodes CDR1 GTSNPN and CDR2 SVGIG (reference sequence). Trimming shortened V by 3 bases and J by 8 bases, and 10 bases separated the two germline ends. This CDR3 is 11 amino acids long.

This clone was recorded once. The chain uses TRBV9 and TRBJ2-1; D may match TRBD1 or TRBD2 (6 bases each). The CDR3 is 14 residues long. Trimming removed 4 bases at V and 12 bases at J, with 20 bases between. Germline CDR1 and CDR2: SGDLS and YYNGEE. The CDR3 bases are TGTGCCAGCAGCCAGGGGAAGGGGGGACTGGGGCAGTTCTTC. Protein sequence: CASSQGKGGLGQFF.

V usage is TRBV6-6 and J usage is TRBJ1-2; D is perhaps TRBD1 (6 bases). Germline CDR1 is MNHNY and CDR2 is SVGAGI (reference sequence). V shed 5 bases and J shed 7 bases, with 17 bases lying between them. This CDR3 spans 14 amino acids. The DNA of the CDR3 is TGTGCCAGCAGTGACGAAAGGGGGTTGGCTGGCTACACCTTC. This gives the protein CASSDERGLAGYTF.

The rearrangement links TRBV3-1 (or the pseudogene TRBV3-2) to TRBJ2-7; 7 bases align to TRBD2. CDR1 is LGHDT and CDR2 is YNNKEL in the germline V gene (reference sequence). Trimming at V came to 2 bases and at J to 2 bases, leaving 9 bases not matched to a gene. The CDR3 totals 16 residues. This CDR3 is CASSQTGTTTAYEQYF. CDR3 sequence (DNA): TGTGCCAGCAGCCAAACCGGGACTACAACCGCCTACGAGCAGTACTTC.

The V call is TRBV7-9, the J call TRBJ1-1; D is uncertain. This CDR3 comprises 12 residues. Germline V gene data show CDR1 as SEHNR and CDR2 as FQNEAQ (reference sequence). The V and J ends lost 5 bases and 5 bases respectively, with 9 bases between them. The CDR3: CASSRDSTEAFF. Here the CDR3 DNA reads TGTGCCAGCAGCCGAGATTCTACTGAAGCTTTCTTT.

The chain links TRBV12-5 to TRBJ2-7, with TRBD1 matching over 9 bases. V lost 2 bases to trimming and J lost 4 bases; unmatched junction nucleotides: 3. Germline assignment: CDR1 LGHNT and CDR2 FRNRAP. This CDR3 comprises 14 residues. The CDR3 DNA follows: TGTGCTAGTGGTTTGTGGACAGGGGCGTACGAGCAGTACTTC. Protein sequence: CASGLWTGAYEQYF.

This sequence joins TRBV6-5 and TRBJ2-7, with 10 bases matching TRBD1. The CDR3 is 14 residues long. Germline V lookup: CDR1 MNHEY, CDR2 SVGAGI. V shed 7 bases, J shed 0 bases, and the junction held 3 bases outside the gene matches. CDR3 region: CASTRQGASYEQYF. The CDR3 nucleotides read TGTGCCAGCACCAGACAGGGGGCCTCCTACGAGCAGTACTTC.

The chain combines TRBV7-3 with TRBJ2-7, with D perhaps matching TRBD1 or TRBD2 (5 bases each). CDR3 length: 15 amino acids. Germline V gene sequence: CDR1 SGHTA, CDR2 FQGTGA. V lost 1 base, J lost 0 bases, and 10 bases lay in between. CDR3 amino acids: CASSLKAGSSYEQYF. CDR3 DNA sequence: TGTGCCAGCAGCTTAAAGGCAGGGAGCTCCTACGAGCAGTACTTC.

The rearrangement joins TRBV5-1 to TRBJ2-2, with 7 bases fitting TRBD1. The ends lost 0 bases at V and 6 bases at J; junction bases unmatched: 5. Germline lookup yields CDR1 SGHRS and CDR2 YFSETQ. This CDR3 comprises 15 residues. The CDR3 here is CASSLEGAGSGELFF. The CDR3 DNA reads TGCGCCAGCAGCTTGGAGGGGGCGGGTTCCGGGGAGCTGTTTTTT.

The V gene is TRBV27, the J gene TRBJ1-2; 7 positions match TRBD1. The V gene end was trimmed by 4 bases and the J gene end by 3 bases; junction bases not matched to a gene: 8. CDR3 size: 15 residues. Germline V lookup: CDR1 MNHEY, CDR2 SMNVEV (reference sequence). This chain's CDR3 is CASSSYKGQDYGYTF. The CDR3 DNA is TGTGCCAGCAGTTCGTATAAAGGACAGGACTATGGCTACACCTTC.

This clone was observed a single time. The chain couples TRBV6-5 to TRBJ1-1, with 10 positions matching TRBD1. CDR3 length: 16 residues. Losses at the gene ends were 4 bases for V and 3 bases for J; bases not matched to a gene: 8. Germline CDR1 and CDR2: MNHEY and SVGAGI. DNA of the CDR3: TGTGCCAGCAGTTCCCGGGACAGGGGAAGGGACACTGAAGCTTTCTTT. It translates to CASSSRDRGRDTEAFF.

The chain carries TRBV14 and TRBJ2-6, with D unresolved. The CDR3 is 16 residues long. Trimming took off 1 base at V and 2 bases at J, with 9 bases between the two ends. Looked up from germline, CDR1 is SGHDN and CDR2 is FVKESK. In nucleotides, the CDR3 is TGTGCCAGCAGCCAAGTTTTGGTAGCTGGGGCCAACGTCCTGACTTTC. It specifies CASSQVLVAGANVLTF.

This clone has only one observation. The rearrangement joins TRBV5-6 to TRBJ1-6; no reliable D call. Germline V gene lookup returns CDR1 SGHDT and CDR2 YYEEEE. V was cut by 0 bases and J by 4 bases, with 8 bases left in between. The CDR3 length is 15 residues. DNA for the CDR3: TGTGCCAGCAGCTTGGGCAACCGATATAATTCACCCCTCCACTTT. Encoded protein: CASSLGNRYNSPLHF. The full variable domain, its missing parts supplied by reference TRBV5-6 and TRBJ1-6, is DAGVTQSPTHLIKTRGQQVTLRCSPKSGHDTVSWYQQALGQGPQFIFQYYEEEERQRGNFPDRFSGHQFPNYSSELNVNALLLGDSALYLCASSLGNRYNSPLHFGNGTRLTVT.

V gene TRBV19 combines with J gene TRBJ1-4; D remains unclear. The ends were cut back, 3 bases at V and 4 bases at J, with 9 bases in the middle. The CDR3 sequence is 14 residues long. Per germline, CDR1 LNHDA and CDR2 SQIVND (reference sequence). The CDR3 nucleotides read TGTGCCAGTAGTATGGGCAGCTATAATGAAAAACTGTTTTTT. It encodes CASSMGSYNEKLFF.

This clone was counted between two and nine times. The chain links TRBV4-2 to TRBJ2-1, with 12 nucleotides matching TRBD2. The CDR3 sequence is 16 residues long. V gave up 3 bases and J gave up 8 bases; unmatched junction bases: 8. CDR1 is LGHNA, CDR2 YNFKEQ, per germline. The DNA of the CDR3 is TGTGCCAGCAGCCAGTCGGCTAGCGGGGGGGCCGATGAGCAGTTCTTC. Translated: CASSQSASGGADEQFF.

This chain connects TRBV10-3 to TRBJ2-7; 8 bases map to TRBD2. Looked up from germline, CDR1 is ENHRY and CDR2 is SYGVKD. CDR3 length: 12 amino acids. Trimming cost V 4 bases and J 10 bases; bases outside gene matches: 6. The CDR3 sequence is CAISAGLEQQYF. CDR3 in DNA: TGTGCCATCAGTGCGGGACTAGAACAACAGTACTTC.

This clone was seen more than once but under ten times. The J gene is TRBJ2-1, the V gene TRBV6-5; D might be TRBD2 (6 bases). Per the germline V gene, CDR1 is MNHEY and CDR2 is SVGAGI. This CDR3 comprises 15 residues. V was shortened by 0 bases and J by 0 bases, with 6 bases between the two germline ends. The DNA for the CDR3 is TGTGCCAGCAGTTACTCCGGGAGCTCCTACAATGAGCAGTTCTTC. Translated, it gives CASSYSGSSYNEQFF.

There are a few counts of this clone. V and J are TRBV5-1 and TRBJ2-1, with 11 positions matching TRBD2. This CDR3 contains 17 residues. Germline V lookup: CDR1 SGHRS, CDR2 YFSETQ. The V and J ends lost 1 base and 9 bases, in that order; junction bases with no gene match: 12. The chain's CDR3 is CASSLTSGGVPVSEQFF. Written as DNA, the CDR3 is TGCGCCAGCAGCTTGACTAGCGGGGGCGTTCCTGTCAGTGAGCAGTTCTTC.

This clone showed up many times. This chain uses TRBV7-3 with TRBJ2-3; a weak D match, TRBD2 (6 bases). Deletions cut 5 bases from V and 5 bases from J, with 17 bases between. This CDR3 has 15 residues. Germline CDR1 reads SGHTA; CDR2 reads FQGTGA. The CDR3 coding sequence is TGTGCCAGCAGCGGCACCACCGGGGGTGGAGATACGCAGTATTTT. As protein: CASSGTTGGGDTQYF.

The DNA of the CDR3 is TGTGCCAGCAGCCTAACCGGGACCCGGGACACTGAAGCTTTCTTT. Encoded protein: CASSLTGTRDTEAFF. This rearrangement joins TRBV7-2 to TRBJ1-1, with a weak D call TRBD1 (5 bases). The CDR3 length is 15 residues. CDR1 and CDR2 from the germline V gene are SGHTA and FQGNSA. The V and J ends lost 5 bases and 3 bases respectively, with 16 bases between them. Full variable domain (outside the CDR3, taken from reference TRBV7-2 and TRBJ1-1): GAGVSQSPSNKVTEKGKDVELRCDPISGHTALYWYRQSLGQGLEFLIYFQGNSAPDKSGLPSDRFSAERTGGSVSTLTIQRTQQEDSAVYLCASSLTGTRDTEAFFGQGTRLTVV.

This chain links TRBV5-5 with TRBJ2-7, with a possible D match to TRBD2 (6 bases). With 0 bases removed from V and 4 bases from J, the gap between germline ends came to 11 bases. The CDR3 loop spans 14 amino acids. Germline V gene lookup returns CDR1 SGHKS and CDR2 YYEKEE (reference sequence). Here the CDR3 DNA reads TGTGCCAGCAGCTTGGCCGTGGGGGGATACGAGCAGTACTTC. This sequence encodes CASSLAVGGYEQYF.

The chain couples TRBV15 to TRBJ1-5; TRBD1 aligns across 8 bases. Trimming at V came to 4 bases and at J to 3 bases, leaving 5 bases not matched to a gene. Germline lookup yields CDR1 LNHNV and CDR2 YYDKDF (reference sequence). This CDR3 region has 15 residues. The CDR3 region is CATSITTGVNQPQHF. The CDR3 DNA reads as TGTGCCACCAGCATCACGACAGGGGTCAATCAGCCCCAGCATTTT.